This T cell receptor (beta chain) was profiled in a study of blood T cell repertoires in COVID-19. Background on the study: The United States, Italy and Spain were the sources of the acute and convalescent COVID-19 samples. T cells, B-cell-depleted T cells, or PBMCs provided the cDNA or gDNA that served as material.

The cohort comprised adults aged roughly 18 to 100 years residing in approximately 22 US areas. V was shortened by 3 bases and J by 4 bases, with 16 bases between the two germline ends. The CDR3 is 16 amino acids. The germline V gene encodes CDR1 SGHTS and CDR2 YDEGEE. Clones were sequenced by immunoSEQ multiplex PCR, and TCRdb holds only the in-frame ones, with some missing. The data show 250,000 or so clones, about 87% seen once. The sequence was collected from a woman aged 25 to 39 with acute COVID-19. This sequence joins TRBV5-8 and TRBJ1-4, with D possibly being TRBD1 (5 bases). Input material: PBMCs or T cells enriched from blood (not recorded which). The DNA of the CDR3 is TGTGCCAGCAGCTCTCGGCCAGGGACTCTTAATGAAAAACTGTTTTTT. It translates to CASSSRPGTLNEKLFF.